This note documents a single T cell receptor (beta chain) sequence. The antigen remains unidentified. TCRdb analysed the RT-PCR reads with MiXCR anew, one entry per CDR3 protein. The sample holds fewer than 35,000 distinct CDR3 sequences; about three fifths are singletons and the top ten take about 4.5%. The sample belongs to a study of yellow fever vaccine responses in identical twins. Study-wide findings and caveats: Reportedly, the response of twins' T cells to the vaccine seemed partly convergent, partly personalized.

Germline CDR1 is SNHLY and CDR2 is FYNNEI. Trimming at V came to 8 bases and at J to 2 bases, leaving 5 bases not matched to a gene. There are 14 residues in the CDR3. Sequencing used T cells from blood (PBMCs), unsorted or a sorted subset (not recorded which), obtained before or after yellow fever vaccination (not recorded which). This TCR was recovered from a woman between 18 and 29 years old who received the yellow fever vaccine. The V gene is TRBV2, the J gene TRBJ2-3; 9 bases are shared with TRBD2. CDR3: CASQGLAATDTQYF. The DNA of the CDR3 is TGTGCCAGCCAGGGACTAGCAGCCACAGATACGCAGTATTTT. Using reference TRBV2 and TRBJ2-3 for the parts outside the CDR3, the full variable domain is EPEVTQTPSHQVTQMGQEVILRCVPISNHLYFYWYRQILGQKVEFLVSFYNNEISEKSEIFDDQFSVERPDGSNFTLKIRSTKLEDSAMYFCASQGLAATDTQYFGPGTRLTVL.